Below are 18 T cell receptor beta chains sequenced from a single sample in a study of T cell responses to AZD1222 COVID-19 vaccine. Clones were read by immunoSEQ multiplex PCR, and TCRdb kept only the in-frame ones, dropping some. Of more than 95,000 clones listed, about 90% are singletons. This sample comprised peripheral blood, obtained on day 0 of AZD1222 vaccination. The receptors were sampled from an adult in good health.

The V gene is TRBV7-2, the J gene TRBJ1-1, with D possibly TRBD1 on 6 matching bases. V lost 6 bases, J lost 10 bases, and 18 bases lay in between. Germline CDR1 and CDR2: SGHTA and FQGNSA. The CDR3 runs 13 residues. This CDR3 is CASRLTGGSGAFF. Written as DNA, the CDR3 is TGTGCCAGCAGGTTGACAGGAGGGTCAGGAGCTTTCTTT.

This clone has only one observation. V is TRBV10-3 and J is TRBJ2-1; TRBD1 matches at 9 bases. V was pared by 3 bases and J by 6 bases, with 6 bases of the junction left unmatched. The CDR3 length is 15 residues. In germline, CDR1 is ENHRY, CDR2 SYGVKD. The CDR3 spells CAISEDRGLGNEQFF. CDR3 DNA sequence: TGTGCCATCAGTGAAGACAGGGGGTTGGGCAATGAGCAGTTCTTC.

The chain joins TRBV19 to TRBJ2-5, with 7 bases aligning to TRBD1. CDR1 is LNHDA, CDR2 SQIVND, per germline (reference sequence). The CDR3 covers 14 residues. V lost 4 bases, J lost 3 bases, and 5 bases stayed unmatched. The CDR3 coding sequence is TGTGCCAGTAGTAAGACAGGGCTAAAAGAGACCCAGTACTTC. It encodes CASSKTGLKETQYF. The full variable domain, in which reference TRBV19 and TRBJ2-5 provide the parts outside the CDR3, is DGGITQSPKYLFRKEGQNVTLSCEQNLNHDAMYWYRQDPGQGLRLIYYSQIVNDFQKGDIAEGYSVSREKKESFPLTVTSAQKNPTAFYLCASSKTGLKETQYFGPGTRLLVL.

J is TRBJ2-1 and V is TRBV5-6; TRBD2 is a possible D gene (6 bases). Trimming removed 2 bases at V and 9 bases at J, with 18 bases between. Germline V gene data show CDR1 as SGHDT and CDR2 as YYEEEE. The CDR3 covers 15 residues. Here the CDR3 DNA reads TGTGCCAGCAGCTTTTACTTACTAGCTGGAGCTGAGCAGTTCTTC. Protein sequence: CASSFYLLAGAEQFF.

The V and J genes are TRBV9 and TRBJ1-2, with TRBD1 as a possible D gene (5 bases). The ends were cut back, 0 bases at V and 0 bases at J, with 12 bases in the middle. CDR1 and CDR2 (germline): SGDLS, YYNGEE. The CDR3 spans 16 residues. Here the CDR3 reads CASSVGVGEPNYGYTF. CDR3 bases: TGTGCCAGCAGCGTAGGAGTAGGGGAACCTAACTATGGCTACACCTTC. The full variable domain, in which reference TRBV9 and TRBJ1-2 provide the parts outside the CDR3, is DSGVTQTPKHLITATGQRVTLRCSPRSGDLSVYWYQQSLDQGLQFLIQYYNGEERAKGNILERFSAQQFPDLHSELNLSSLELGDSALYFCASSVGVGEPNYGYTFGSGTRLTVV.

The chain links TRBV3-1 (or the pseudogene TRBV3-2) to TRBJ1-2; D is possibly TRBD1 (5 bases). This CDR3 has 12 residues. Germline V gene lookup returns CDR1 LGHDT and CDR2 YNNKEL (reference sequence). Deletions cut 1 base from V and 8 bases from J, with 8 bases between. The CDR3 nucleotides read TGTGCCAGCAGCCAAGTCAGGGAAGGCTACACCTTC. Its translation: CASSQVREGYTF.

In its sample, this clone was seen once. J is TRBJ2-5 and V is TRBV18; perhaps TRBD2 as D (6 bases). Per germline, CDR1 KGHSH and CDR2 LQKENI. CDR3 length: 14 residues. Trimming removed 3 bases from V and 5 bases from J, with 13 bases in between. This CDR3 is CASSPGSAGETQYF. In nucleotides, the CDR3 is TGTGCCAGCTCACCGGGGTCTGCGGGGGAGACCCAGTACTTC.

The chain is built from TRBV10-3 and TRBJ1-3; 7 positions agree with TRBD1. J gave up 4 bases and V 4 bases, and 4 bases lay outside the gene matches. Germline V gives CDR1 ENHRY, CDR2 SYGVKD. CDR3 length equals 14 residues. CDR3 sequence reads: CAISARGTGNTIYF. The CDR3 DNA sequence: TGTGCCATCAGTGCCAGGGGGACCGGAAACACCATATATTTT.

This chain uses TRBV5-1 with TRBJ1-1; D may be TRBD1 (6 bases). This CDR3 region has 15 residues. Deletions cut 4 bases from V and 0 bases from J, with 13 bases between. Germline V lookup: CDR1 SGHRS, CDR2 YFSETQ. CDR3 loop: CASSLRQEMNTEAFF. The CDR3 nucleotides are TGCGCCAGCAGCCTGAGACAGGAGATGAACACTGAAGCTTTCTTT.

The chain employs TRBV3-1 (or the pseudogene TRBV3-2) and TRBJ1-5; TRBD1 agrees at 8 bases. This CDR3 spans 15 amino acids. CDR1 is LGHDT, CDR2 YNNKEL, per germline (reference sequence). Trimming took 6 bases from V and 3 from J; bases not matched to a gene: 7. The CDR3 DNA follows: TGTGCCAGCAGTCCCACAGGGGGGATCAATCAGCCCCAGCATTTT. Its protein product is CASSPTGGINQPQHF.

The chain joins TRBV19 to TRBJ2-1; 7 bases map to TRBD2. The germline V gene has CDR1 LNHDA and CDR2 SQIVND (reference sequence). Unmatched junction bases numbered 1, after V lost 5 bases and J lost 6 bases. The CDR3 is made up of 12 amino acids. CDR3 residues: CASSWEGNEQFF. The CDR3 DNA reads TGTGCCAGTAGTTGGGAGGGCAATGAGCAGTTCTTC. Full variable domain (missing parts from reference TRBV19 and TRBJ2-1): DGGITQSPKYLFRKEGQNVTLSCEQNLNHDAMYWYRQDPGQGLRLIYYSQIVNDFQKGDIAEGYSVSREKKESFPLTVTSAQKNPTAFYLCASSWEGNEQFFGPGTRLTVL.

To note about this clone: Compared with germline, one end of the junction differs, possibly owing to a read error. The CDR3 bases are TGTGCCAGCAGTAAGGAAGGGACTAGCGGGAGAGGGTGGATCTTC. Residues: CASSKEGTSGRGWIF. V usage is TRBV3-1 (or the pseudogene TRBV3-2) and J usage is TRBJ2-1; the match to TRBD2 covers 14 bases. This CDR3 is 15 amino acids long. Germline V gene data show CDR1 as LGHDT and CDR2 as YNNKEL (reference sequence).

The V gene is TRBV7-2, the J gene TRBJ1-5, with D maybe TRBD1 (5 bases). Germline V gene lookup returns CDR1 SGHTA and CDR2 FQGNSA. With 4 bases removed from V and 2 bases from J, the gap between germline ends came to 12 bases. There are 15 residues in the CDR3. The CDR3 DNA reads TGTGCCAGCAGCTGGACAATGGGAGGCAATCAGCCCCAGCATTTT. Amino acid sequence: CASSWTMGGNQPQHF. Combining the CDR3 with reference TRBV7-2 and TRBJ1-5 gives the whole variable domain GAGVSQSPSNKVTEKGKDVELRCDPISGHTALYWYRQSLGQGLEFLIYFQGNSAPDKSGLPSDRFSAERTGGSVSTLTIQRTQQEDSAVYLCASSWTMGGNQPQHFGDGTRLSIL.

The CDR3 sequence: CASSGVTGGYEQYF. The CDR3, as DNA: TGTGCCAGCAGTGGAGTGACAGGGGGCTACGAGCAGTACTTC. This chain links TRBV2 with TRBJ2-7; 9 bases match TRBD1. This CDR3 is built from 14 residues. Germline V CDR1 and CDR2: SNHLY, FYNNEI. V trimming: 4 bases; J trimming: 3 bases; junction bases outside the gene matches: 4. Full variable domain (remainder filled in from reference TRBV2 and TRBJ2-7): EPEVTQTPSHQVTQMGQEVILRCVPISNHLYFYWYRQILGQKVEFLVSFYNNEISEKSEIFDDQFSVERPDGSNFTLKIRSTKLEDSAMYFCASSGVTGGYEQYFGPGTRLTVT.

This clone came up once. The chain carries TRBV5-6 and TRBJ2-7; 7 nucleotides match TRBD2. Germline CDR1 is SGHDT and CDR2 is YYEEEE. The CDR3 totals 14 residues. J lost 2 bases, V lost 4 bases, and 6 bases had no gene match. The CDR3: CASSGGLAAYEQYF. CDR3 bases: TGTGCCAGCAGCGGAGGGCTAGCGGCCTACGAGCAGTACTTC. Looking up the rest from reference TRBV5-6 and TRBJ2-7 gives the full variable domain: DAGVTQSPTHLIKTRGQQVTLRCSPKSGHDTVSWYQQALGQGPQFIFQYYEEEERQRGNFPDRFSGHQFPNYSSELNVNALLLGDSALYLCASSGGLAAYEQYFGPGTRLTVT.

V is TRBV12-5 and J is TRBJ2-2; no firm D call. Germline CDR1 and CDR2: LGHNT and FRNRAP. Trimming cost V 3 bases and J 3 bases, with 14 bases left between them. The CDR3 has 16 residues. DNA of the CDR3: TGTGCTAGTGGTTTTGGCTTGGTTCTCTACACCGGGGAGCTGTTTTTT. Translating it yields CASGFGLVLYTGELFF.

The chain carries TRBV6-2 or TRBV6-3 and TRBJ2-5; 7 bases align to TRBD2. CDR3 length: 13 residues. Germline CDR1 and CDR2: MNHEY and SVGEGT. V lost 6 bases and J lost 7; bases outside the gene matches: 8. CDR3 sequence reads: CASSPRDYGTQYF. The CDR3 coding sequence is TGTGCCAGCAGCCCTCGGGACTACGGGACCCAGTACTTC.

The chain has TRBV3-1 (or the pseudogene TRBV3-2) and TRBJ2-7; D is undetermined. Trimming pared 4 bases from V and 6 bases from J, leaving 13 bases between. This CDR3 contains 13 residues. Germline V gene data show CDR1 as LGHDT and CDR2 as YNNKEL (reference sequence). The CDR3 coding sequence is TGTGCCAGCAGCCCCCCAGGCTCTCGCGAGCAGTACTTC. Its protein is CASSPPGSREQYF.